Shown below are 17 T cell receptor beta chains from a single sample sequenced in a study of blood T cell repertoires in COVID-19. Assay: immunoSEQ multiplex PCR; the TCRdb copy retains only in-frame clones and omits some. The repertoire holds about 200,000 clones, with approximately 80% as singletons. The sample comprised peripheral blood. All receptors derive from a man aged 35 to 55 with acute or convalescent COVID-19.

The J gene is TRBJ1-4, the V gene TRBV2; D not certain. Trimming stripped 7 bases from V and 5 bases from J, with 14 bases between. The CDR3 runs to 14 residues. Germline CDR1 reads SNHLY; CDR2 reads FYNNEI. The CDR3 loop is CASIESQANEKLFF. In nucleotides, the CDR3 is TGTGCCAGCATAGAGTCCCAGGCGAATGAAAAACTGTTTTTT.

The chain carries TRBV10-3 and TRBJ1-1; 8 bases map to TRBD1. V gave up 9 bases and J gave up 3 bases; unmatched junction bases: 6. The CDR3 runs 13 residues. The germline V gene has CDR1 ENHRY and CDR2 SYGVKD. The CDR3 DNA follows: TGTGCCATATCAGGGGGCGGGGACACTGAAGCTTTCTTT. It is translated as CAISGGGDTEAFF.

This chain uses TRBV19 with TRBJ1-2; D ambiguous. Looked up from germline, CDR1 is LNHDA and CDR2 is SQIVND (reference sequence). The CDR3 runs 14 residues. Deletions cut 5 bases from V and 0 bases from J, with 10 bases between. CDR3 amino acids: CASSRGQTNYGYTF. CDR3 nucleotides: TGTGCCAGTAGTCGGGGTCAGACTAACTATGGCTACACCTTC.

The chain joins TRBV29-1 to TRBJ2-1, with D possibly TRBD1 on 5 matching bases. V lost 4 bases and J lost 0, with 10 bases in between. CDR1 is SQVTM, CDR2 ANQGSEA, per germline. This CDR3 spans 14 amino acids. The CDR3 coding sequence is TGCAGCGTTGTGGGGCAGGGCTCCTACAATGAGCAGTTCTTC. It translates to CSVVGQGSYNEQFF.

V and J are TRBV3-1 (or the pseudogene TRBV3-2) and TRBJ2-4, with D unresolved. The CDR3 runs 13 residues. Trimming removed 0 bases from V and 6 bases from J, with 6 bases in between. Germline V gene sequence: CDR1 LGHDT, CDR2 YNNKEL (reference sequence). Here the CDR3 reads CASSQEATNIQYF. The CDR3 bases are TGTGCCAGCAGCCAAGAAGCGACAAACATTCAGTACTTC.

The chain is built from TRBV2 and TRBJ2-1; D is perhaps TRBD1 (5 bases). There are 15 residues in the CDR3. Looked up from germline, CDR1 is SNHLY and CDR2 is FYNNEI. V gave up 5 bases and J gave up 5 bases, with 16 bases separating them. DNA of the CDR3: TGTGCCAGCAGTCTTAGCACAGGAGCACACAATGAGCAGTTCTTC. Its protein product is CASSLSTGAHNEQFF.

The CDR3 DNA reads TGCGCCAGCAGCTTGGACGCGACAGATACGCAGTATTTT. Translated, it gives CASSLDATDTQYF. V usage is TRBV5-1 and J usage is TRBJ2-3; D gene ambiguous. V lost 0 bases and J lost 3, with 5 bases in between. This CDR3 comprises 13 residues. From germline, CDR1 is SGHRS and CDR2 YFSETQ.

The V call is TRBV4-1, the J call TRBJ1-2; a possible D gene is TRBD1 (6 bases). Germline-derived CDR1 and CDR2 are MGHRA and YSYEKL. The CDR3 loop spans 17 amino acids. V gave up 3 bases and J gave up 5 bases, with 22 bases separating them. CDR3 loop: CASSQAVGEQGWYGYTF. The DNA of the CDR3 is TGCGCCAGCAGCCAGGCCGTTGGCGAACAGGGATGGTATGGCTACACCTTC.

The J gene is TRBJ1-2, the V gene TRBV10-1, with 9 bases that match TRBD1. After removal of 7 bases from V and 7 bases from J, the junction contained 19 bases not matched to a gene. CDR3 length: 17 residues. Germline V gives CDR1 WNHNN, CDR2 SYGVQD (reference sequence). CDR3: CASTLYRGLQFGCGYTF. The CDR3 DNA is TGCGCCAGCACCCTTTACAGGGGGCTTCAATTTGGGTGTGGCTACACCTTC.

The V call is TRBV3-1 (or the pseudogene TRBV3-2), the J call TRBJ1-2; TRBD1 matches 12 bases. Germline CDR1 and CDR2: LGHDT and YNNKEL (reference sequence). The CDR3 is 15 amino acids. V trimming: 3 bases; J trimming: 8 bases; junction bases outside the gene matches: 7. The CDR3 loop is CASSHPGQGAGGYTF. In nucleotides, the CDR3 is TGTGCCAGCAGCCATCCGGGACAGGGGGCAGGAGGCTACACCTTC.

This clone appeared a few times. Written as DNA, the CDR3 is TGTGCCAGCAGCCAGCTGGCCGGAAACACCATATATTTT. This codes for CASSQLAGNTIYF. V is TRBV14 and J is TRBJ1-3, with D uncertain. The CDR3 contains 13 residues. In germline, CDR1 is SGHDN, CDR2 FVKESK. Trimming shortened V by 3 bases and J by 4 bases, and 7 bases separated the two germline ends.

CDR3 protein: CASSIRDRLYEQYF. The DNA of the CDR3 is TGTGCCAGCAGCATCCGGGACAGGCTCTACGAGCAGTACTTC. This rearrangement joins TRBV7-2 to TRBJ2-7; 8 nucleotides match TRBD1. Germline V gene lookup returns CDR1 SGHTA and CDR2 FQGNSA. V lost 5 bases and J lost 3; bases outside the gene matches: 6. The CDR3 is 14 amino acids.

This chain joins TRBV7-8 and TRBJ1-3; no clear D gene. The V end was cut by 1 base, the J end by 0 bases, with 16 bases between. The length of the CDR3 is 18 residues. Germline V gene data show CDR1 as SGHVS and CDR2 as FQNEAQ. CDR3 in amino acids: CASSLVPSFYLSGNTIYF. The CDR3 DNA follows: TGTGCCAGCAGCTTAGTCCCCTCTTTCTACCTCTCTGGAAACACCATATATTTT.

This clone was recorded a few times. The CDR3 bases are TGTGCCAGCAGCCCCCAGGGACAGCTGAACACTGAAGCTTTCTTT. Translated: CASSPQGQLNTEAFF. J is TRBJ1-1 and V is TRBV11-2; 7 nucleotides align to TRBD1. This CDR3 has 15 residues. Per the germline V gene, CDR1 is SGHAT and CDR2 is FQNNGV. With 5 bases clipped from V and 0 bases from J, the junction kept 6 bases outside the gene matches.

The V gene is TRBV6-5, the J gene TRBJ1-4; D is unresolved. Germline V gene lookup returns CDR1 MNHEY and CDR2 SVGAGI. V gave up 1 base and J gave up 0 bases, with 6 bases separating them. The CDR3 has 15 residues. The CDR3 sequence is CASSYLGSTNEKLFF. CDR3 in DNA: TGTGCCAGCAGTTACTTGGGCTCAACTAATGAAAAACTGTTTTTT.

This clone has a single count. The chain recombines TRBV18 with TRBJ1-1; TRBD1 matches at 8 bases. After removal of 1 base from V and 5 bases from J, the junction contained 9 bases not matched to a gene. The V gene's germline CDR1 is KGHSH and CDR2 LQKENI. The CDR3 length is 16 residues. The CDR3 coding sequence is TGTGCCAGCTCACCACGGACAGGGATCGAGGAAACTGAAGCTTTCTTT. Translated: CASSPRTGIEETEAFF.

The CDR3 DNA is TGCGCCAGCAGCACCTATCCGACAGCTAACTATGGCTACACCTTC. The encoded protein is CASSTYPTANYGYTF. The chain couples TRBV5-1 to TRBJ1-2; tentative D call: TRBD1 (5 bases). Trimming cost V 4 bases and J 0 bases, with 13 bases left between them. Germline CDR1 and CDR2: SGHRS and YFSETQ. The CDR3 contains 15 residues.